The sequence of this TCR beta chain was determined in a study of blood T cell repertoires in COVID-19. Looked up from germline, CDR1 is MDHEN and CDR2 is SYDVKM. The CDR3 has 16 residues. The V and J ends lost 3 bases and 3 bases, in that order; junction bases with no gene match: 7. The assay was immunoSEQ multiplex PCR, and TCRdb's table has in-frame clones only and misses some. Of around 360,000 clones detected, around 87% appear once; the ten largest clones hold 1.9%. Participant ages covered about 18 to 95 years across 20 to 25 US areas. The sequencing input was PBMCs or T cells enriched from blood (not recorded which). This chain connects TRBV28 to TRBJ2-3; 9 bases are shared with TRBD1. The origin of this receptor is a man aged 40-49 years in a cohort exposed to, infected with or recovered from COVID-19 (not recorded which). The CDR3 protein is CASSFLQGAFTDTQYF. Written as DNA, the CDR3 is TGTGCCAGCAGTTTCTTACAGGGGGCTTTTACAGATACGCAGTATTTT.